This T cell receptor beta chain was sequenced for a study of blood T cell repertoires in COVID-19. Across the whole study: Whether acute or convalescent, the COVID-19 samples came from the United States, Italy and Spain. T cells, B-cell-depleted T cells, or PBMCs supplied cDNA or gDNA.

Original data processing: Researchers report that nucleated cell counts were estimated from reference gene primer amplification. Data came from immunoSEQ multiplex PCR; TCRdb stores just in-frame clones and leaves some out. The DNA was the basis for D and trimming; V, J and clone size are from that table. This table holds approximately 81,000 clones, 89% found once. The CDR3 totals 13 residues. V lost 3 bases and J 4 bases, leaving 10 bases between the germline ends. Germline CDR1 and CDR2: SGDLS and YYNGEE. The sample was peripheral blood. This chain links TRBV9 with TRBJ1-2; tentatively, D is TRBD1 (5 bases). This clonotype was obtained from a man between 65 and 79 years old with active or convalescent COVID-19. The CDR3 spells CASSGQIFYGYTF. The CDR3 nucleotides read TGTGCCAGCAGCGGACAGATCTTCTATGGCTACACCTTC.